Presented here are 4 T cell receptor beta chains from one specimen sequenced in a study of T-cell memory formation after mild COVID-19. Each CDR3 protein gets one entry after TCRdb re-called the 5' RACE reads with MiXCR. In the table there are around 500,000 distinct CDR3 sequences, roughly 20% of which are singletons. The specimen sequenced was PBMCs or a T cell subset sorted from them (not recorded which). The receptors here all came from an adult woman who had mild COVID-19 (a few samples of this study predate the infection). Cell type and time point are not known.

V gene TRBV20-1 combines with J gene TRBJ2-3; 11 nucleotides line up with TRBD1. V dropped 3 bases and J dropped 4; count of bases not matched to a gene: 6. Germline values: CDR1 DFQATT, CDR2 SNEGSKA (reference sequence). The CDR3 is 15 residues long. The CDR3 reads CSASAGTGGADTQYF. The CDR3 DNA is TGCAGTGCTAGCGCCGGGACAGGGGGAGCAGATACGCAGTATTTT.

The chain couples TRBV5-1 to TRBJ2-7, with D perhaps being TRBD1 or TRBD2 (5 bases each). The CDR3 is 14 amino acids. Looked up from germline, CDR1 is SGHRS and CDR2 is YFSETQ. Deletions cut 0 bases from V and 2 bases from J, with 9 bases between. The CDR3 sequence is CASSLEVGPYEQYF. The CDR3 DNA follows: TGCGCCAGCAGCTTGGAGGTGGGACCCTACGAGCAGTACTTC.

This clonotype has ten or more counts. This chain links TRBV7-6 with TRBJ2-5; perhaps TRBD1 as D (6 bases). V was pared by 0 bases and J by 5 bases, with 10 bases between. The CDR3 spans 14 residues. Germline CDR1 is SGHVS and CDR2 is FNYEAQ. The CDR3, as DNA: TGTGCCAGCAGCTTAGCACAGGGTTGGGAGACCCAGTACTTC. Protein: CASSLAQGWETQYF.

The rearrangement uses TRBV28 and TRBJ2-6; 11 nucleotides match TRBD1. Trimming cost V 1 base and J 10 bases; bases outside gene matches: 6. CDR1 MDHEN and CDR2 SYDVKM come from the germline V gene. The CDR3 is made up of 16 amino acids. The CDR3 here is CASSLSDRGRNNVLTF. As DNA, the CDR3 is TGTGCCAGCAGTTTATCGGACAGGGGGCGTAATAACGTCCTGACTTTC.